The following is a T cell receptor beta chain sequence with its context. The source of the sample is a study of blood T cells in healthy people across ages. Combining a sample-barcoded 5' primer with a J-beta primer mix, a second PCR ran for about 7 to 11 cycles. TCRdb fed the 5' RACE reads into MiXCR, producing one record per CDR3 protein. This sample has fewer than 950,000 distinct CDR3 sequences, with about 53% found just once. The length of the CDR3 is 15 residues. The germline gives CDR1 MNHNY, CDR2 SVGAGI (reference sequence). V and J are TRBV6-6 and TRBJ2-5; 7 bases align to TRBD2. The end of the DNA aligns better with TRBJ2-7, so the J call may be wrong. The sequence derives from a man at least 80 years old in good health. The sequenced material came from blood. The CDR3 sequence is CASSVRREKTYEQYF. The CDR3 nucleotides are TGTGCCAGCAGCGTGAGGCGGGAGAAAACCTACGAGCAGTACTTC.